The clone carrying this T cell receptor (beta chain) was seen repeatedly, ten times or more. The antigen remains unidentified. This CDR3 has 14 amino acids. Germline assignment: CDR1 SGDLS and CDR2 YYNGEE. Trimming shortened V by 4 bases and J by 2 bases, and 11 bases separated the two germline ends. Breast cancer patients provided tissue from their axillary draining lymph nodes. The source of the sample is a study of breast tumors, draining lymph nodes, adjacent tissues. Findings and caveats of the study: Tumors had less TCR diversity than lymph nodes, more than nontumor tissue.

From the multiplex PCR reads, TCRdb called clonotypes with MiXCR, one entry per CDR3 protein. The table shows 200,000 to 250,000 distinct CDR3 sequences, with less than 45% occurring only once. The clonotype was recovered from a female donor with breast cancer. Some clones in this sample may be carry-over from other donors' samples. Sequenced material: axillary lymph node tissue. J is TRBJ2-3 and V is TRBV9; possibly TRBD1 or TRBD2 for D (5 bases each). CDR3 protein: CASSPGTHTDTQYF. The CDR3 coding sequence is TGTGCCAGCAGCCCAGGGACGCACACAGATACGCAGTATTTT.